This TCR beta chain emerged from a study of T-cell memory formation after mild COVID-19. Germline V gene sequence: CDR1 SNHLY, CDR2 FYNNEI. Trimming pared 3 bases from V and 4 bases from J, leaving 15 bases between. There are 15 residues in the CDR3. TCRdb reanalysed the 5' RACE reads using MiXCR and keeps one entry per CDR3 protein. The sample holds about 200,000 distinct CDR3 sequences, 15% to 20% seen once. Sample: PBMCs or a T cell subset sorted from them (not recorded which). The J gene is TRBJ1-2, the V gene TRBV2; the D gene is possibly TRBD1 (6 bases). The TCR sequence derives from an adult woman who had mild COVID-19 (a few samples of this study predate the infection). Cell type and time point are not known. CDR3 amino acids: CASSDEYPGAYGYTF. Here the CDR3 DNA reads TGTGCCAGCAGTGATGAGTATCCAGGGGCCTATGGCTACACCTTC.